A single sample gave rise to the 2 T cell receptor beta chains below, sequenced in a study of cytomegalovirus exposure and HLA in healthy donors. Assay used: immunoSEQ multiplex PCR; TCRdb lists only in-frame clones, some missing. This sample yields 75,000 to 85,000 clones, of which approximately 90% are seen a single time; about 2.2% belongs to the top ten. The source material was PBMCs. The receptors here all came from a man aged 25 to 40 in good health and CMV-seronegative.

The rearrangement links TRBV6-1 to TRBJ1-5; the match to TRBD1 covers 7 bases. V lost 3 bases to trimming and J lost 12 bases; unmatched junction nucleotides: 8. The CDR3 contains 13 residues. Germline V gene data show CDR1 as MNHNS and CDR2 as SASEGT. The CDR3 loop reads CASSEGRGSIQHF. The CDR3 nucleotides read TGTGCCAGCAGTGAGGGCAGGGGGTCGATCCAGCATTTT.

The gene calls are TRBV5-1 and TRBJ2-5, with 8 bases lining up with TRBD1. CDR3 size: 13 residues. The germline V gene encodes CDR1 SGHRS and CDR2 YFSETQ. V shed 2 bases, J shed 5 bases, and the junction held 2 bases outside the gene matches. CDR3 in amino acids: CASSFWTGETQYF. CDR3 nucleotides: TGCGCCAGCAGCTTCTGGACAGGGGAGACCCAGTACTTC.